Sequencing of this TCR beta chain was carried out in a study of regulatory T cells in long-lasting Graves disease. Time point given: newly diagnosed GD, antithyroid drugs for less than 3 months. Making the TCR library involved RNA that had been extracted from PBMCs. EDTA tubes held about 9.7 milliliters of peripheral blood from each patient. With V trimmed by 4 bases and J by 0 bases, 8 bases remained unmatched. CDR1 and CDR2 from the germline V gene are SEHNR and FQNEAQ (reference sequence). The CDR3 extends over 16 amino acids. This clonotype came up many times. Construction of the TCR beta libraries employed iRepertoire HTBI primers in conjunction with Arm-PCR of CDR3 regions. TCRdb analysed the multiplex PCR reads with MiXCR anew, one entry per CDR3 protein. The sample yields approximately 400,000 distinct CDR3 sequences, about 15% seen once. This same sample was also part of a study on T cells in Graves' hyperthyroidism and ophthalmopathy.

The TCR was taken from a woman aged 30 to 39 with Graves disease. This chain uses TRBV7-9 with TRBJ2-7; 8 bases fit TRBD2. The material was peripheral blood mononuclear cells (PBMCs), obtained at new diagnosis, from a patient treated with antithyroid drugs. CDR3 in amino acids: CASSSYSGIYSYEQYF. The CDR3 DNA reads TGTGCCAGCAGCTCCTATAGCGGGATCTACTCCTACGAGCAGTACTTC.